A selection of T cell receptor beta chains follows, all from one sample in a study of blood T cells in healthy people across ages. MiXCR was run by TCRdb on the 5' RACE reads, yielding one entry per CDR3 protein. The sample gives some 890,000 distinct CDR3 sequences, under 35% of which show up once; more than 8.5% is in the top ten. The same data also went into a second study, on T cells of mothers and their children.

The source material was blood. The origin of the receptors is a middle-aged woman in good health. CDR3s include the opening cysteine and the closing phenylalanine or tryptophan. A D gene is named only where the DNA matches it firmly. Clone size is not always given. Where it is, it says once, few, many or a class for expanded clones.

abundance,v_gene,d_gene,j_gene,CDR3nt,CDR3aa
NA,TRBV11-2,NA,TRBJ2-7,TGTGCCAGCAGCCCTCCCGGGGCCTACTCCTACGAGCAGTACTTC,CASSPPGAYSYEQYF
few,TRBV5-1,TRBD1,TRBJ1-4,TGCGCCAGCAGGGAAACAGGGGGAACTAATGAAAAACTGTTTTTT,CASRETGGTNEKLFF
NA,TRBV5-1,NA,TRBJ1-1,TGCGCCAGCACCGAACTGAGGACGGCTTCGAACACTGAAGCTTTCTTT,CASTELRTASNTEAFF
many,TRBV20-1,NA,TRBJ2-1,TGCAGTGCTAGAGACCCGACAGGATACAATGAGCAGTTCTTC,CSARDPTGYNEQFF
NA,TRBV5-1,NA,TRBJ2-5,TGCGCCAGCAGCACAGGACAGCCTAGGGAGACCCAGTACTTC,CASSTGQPRETQYF
few,TRBV10-3,TRBD2,TRBJ2-3,TGTGCCATCAGTAGCGGGGGGGTGCAGACAGATACGCAGTATTTT,CAISSGGVQTDTQYF
few,TRBV24-1,TRBD1,TRBJ2-5,TGTGCCACCTCAAGGCAGGGGGCGGGAGAGACCCAGTACTTC,CATSRQGAGETQYF
many,TRBV25-1,NA,TRBJ2-1,TGTGCCAGCAGCACCTCAGGACATTCCTACAATGAGCAGTTCTTC,CASSTSGHSYNEQFF
few,TRBV7-8,NA,TRBJ2-7,TGTGCCAGCAGCCCAGCAGTCAGCTCCTACGAGCAGTACTTC,CASSPAVSSYEQYF
NA,TRBV6-5,TRBD2,TRBJ2-7,TGTGCCAGCAGTTATTGGCAGCAAGCGGGGGGAAGCTCCTACGAGCAGTACTTC,CASSYWQQAGGSSYEQYF